The next 3 T cell receptor beta chains were all read from a single sample in a study of blood T cell repertoires in COVID-19. TCRdb keeps only in-frame clones here, not all; method: immunoSEQ multiplex PCR. This table has 200,000 to 250,000 clones, 92% appearing once. Sequenced material: peripheral blood. These receptors originate from a man aged 55-75 years with COVID-19, enrolled during active disease.

The chain joins TRBV24-1 to TRBJ1-1; unclear D gene. The CDR3 extends over 13 amino acids. Trimming cost V 0 bases and J 7 bases, with 8 bases left between them. The germline gives CDR1 KGHDR, CDR2 SFDVKD. The CDR3 region has the DNA TGTGCCACCAGTGATTTGCGGTCAGGTGAAGCTTTCTTT. Its translation is CATSDLRSGEAFF.

This clone was seen once. The chain is built from TRBV5-1 and TRBJ1-3; maybe TRBD1 (5 bases). Germline V gives CDR1 SGHRS, CDR2 YFSETQ. The CDR3 is 16 amino acids. Trimming removed 3 bases at V and 0 bases at J, with 13 bases between. CDR3 loop: CASSSGLPRSGNTIYF. The CDR3 DNA follows: TGCGCCAGCAGCTCGGGACTCCCTCGCTCTGGAAACACCATATATTTT.

The chain carries TRBV3-1 (or the pseudogene TRBV3-2) and TRBJ1-1, with 7 bases matching TRBD1. The CDR3 loop spans 17 amino acids. Germline CDR1 and CDR2: LGHDT and YNNKEL (reference sequence). V was pared by 2 bases and J by 4 bases, with 13 bases of the junction left unmatched. Here the CDR3 DNA reads TGTGCCAGCAGCCAAAATAACGCAGGGGGATTCGGCACTGAAGCTTTCTTT. Its protein product is CASSQNNAGGFGTEAFF.